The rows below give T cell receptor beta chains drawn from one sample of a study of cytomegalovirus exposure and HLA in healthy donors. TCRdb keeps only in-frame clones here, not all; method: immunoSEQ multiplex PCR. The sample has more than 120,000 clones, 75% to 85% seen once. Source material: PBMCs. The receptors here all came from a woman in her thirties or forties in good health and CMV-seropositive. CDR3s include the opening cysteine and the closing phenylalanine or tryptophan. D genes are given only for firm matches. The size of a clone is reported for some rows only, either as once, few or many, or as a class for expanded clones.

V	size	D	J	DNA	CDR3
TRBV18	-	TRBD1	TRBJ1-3	TGTGCCAGCTCACCGGGACAGATCCCTGGAAACACCATATATTTT	CASSPGQIPGNTIYF
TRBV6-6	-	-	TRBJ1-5	TGTGCCAGCAGTTCCCTCAAGGCGCAGGGCAATCAGCCCCAGCATTTT	CASSSLKAQGNQPQHF
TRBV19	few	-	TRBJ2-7	TGTGCCAGTAGTATACAGGGGAGCTACGAGCAGTACTTC	CASSIQGSYEQYF
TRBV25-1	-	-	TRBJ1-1	TGTGCCAGCAGTCCATGGCGGGGGGACGGGAGCACTGAAGCTTTCTTT	CASSPWRGDGSTEAFF
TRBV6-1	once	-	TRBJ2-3	TGTGCCAGCAGGGGAGACCCGGATACGCAGTATTTT	CASRGDPDTQYF
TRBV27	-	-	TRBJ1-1	TGTGCCAGCAGTTTAGACAGATTGAACACTGAAGCTTTCTTT	CASSLDRLNTEAFF
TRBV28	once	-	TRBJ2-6	TGTGCCAGCAGTTCCTACAGCTCTGGGGCCAACGTCCTGACTTTC	CASSSYSSGANVLTF
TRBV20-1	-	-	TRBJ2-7	TGCAGTGCCCAAGCCTCCTACGAGCAGTACTTC	CSAQASYEQYF
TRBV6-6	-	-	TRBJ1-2	TGTGCCAGCATCCCCCGGGGGGGTGTTAACTATGGCTACACCTTC	CASIPRGGVNYGYTF
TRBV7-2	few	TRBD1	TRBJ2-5	TGTGCCAGCAGCTTACCGACAGGGAAGACCCAGTACTTC	CASSLPTGKTQYF
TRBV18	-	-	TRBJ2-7	TGTGCCAGCTCAAGTTCGGAGGGAACGGTGCAGTACTTC	CASSSSEGTVQYF
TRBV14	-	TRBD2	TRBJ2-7	TGTGCCAGCAGCGGAAGCGGGAGGCGCAACGAGCAGTACTTC	CASSGSGRRNEQYF
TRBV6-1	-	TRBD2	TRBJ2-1	TGTGCCATATCTACGTCTAGCGGTCGCGATGAGCAGTTCTTC	CAISTSSGRDEQFF
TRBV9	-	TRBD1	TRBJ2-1	TGTGCCAGCAGCGTAGGGGGGACAGGGGGCCGCAATGAGCAGTTCTTC	CASSVGGTGGRNEQFF
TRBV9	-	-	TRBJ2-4	TGTGCCAGCAGCGTGTCTATAGCCAAAAACATTCAGTACTTC	CASSVSIAKNIQYF
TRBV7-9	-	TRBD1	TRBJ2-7	TGTGCCAGCAGCCTGGGACAGGATCCCTCCTACGAGCAGTACTTC	CASSLGQDPSYEQYF
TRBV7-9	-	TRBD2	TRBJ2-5	TGTGCCAGCAGCTTATCGTTGCGGGAGGCGTTGAGAGAGACCCAGTACTTC	CASSLSLREALRETQYF
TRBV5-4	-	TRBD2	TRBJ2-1	TGTGCCAGCAGCCAACAGGCCGGGACTAGAAATGAGCAGTTCTTC	CASSQQAGTRNEQFF
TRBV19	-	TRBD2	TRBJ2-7	TGTGCCAGTAGTACGGGAGGGACCCCCTCCTACGAGCAGTACTTC	CASSTGGTPSYEQYF
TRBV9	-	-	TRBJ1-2	TGTGCCAGCAGCGTATTATCTATGGGAGATGGCTACACCTTC	CASSVLSMGDGYTF
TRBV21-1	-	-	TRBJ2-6	TGTGCCAGCAGCACCAGGGAAAGTGGGGCCAACGTCCTGACTTTC	CASSTRESGANVLTF
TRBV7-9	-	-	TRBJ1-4	TGTGCCAGCAGCTTAGCGGGGGGGAGAAATGAAAAACTGTTTTTT	CASSLAGGRNEKLFF
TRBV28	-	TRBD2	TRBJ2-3	TGTGCCAGCAGTTCCCCGGCTAGCGGGAGCCCAGATACGCAGTATTTT	CASSSPASGSPDTQYF
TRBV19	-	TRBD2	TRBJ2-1	TGTGCCAGCGGGAGGGCCTACAATGAGCAGTTCTTC	CASGRAYNEQFF
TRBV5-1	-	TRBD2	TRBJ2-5	TGCGCCAGCAGCTTGGTTGCGGGAGTTTTGGAGACCCAGTACTTC	CASSLVAGVLETQYF
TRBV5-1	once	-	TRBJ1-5	TGCGCCAGCAGCTTGTTAGGGGGACAGCCCCAGCATTTT	CASSLLGGQPQHF
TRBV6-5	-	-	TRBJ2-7	TGTGCCAGCAGTTATTTTTCCGGCCTCGGGGAGCAGTACTTC	CASSYFSGLGEQYF
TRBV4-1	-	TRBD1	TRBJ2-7	TGCGCCAGCAGCCGACAGGGTGGGTCCTACGAGCAGTACTTC	CASSRQGGSYEQYF
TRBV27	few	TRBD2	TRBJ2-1	TGTGCCAGCAGTCCTACCCGACTAGCGGGAGAAAATGAGCAGTTCTTC	CASSPTRLAGENEQFF
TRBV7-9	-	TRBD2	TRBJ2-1	TGTGCCAGCAGCTTGGGACTAGCGGGGGATGTGAATGAGCAGTTCTTC	CASSLGLAGDVNEQFF
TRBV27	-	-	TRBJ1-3	TGTGCCAGCAGTTTGGGCAATCCCTCTGGAAACACCATATATTTT	CASSLGNPSGNTIYF
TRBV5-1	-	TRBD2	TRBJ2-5	TGCGCCAGCAGCTTCCTTAGCGGGACCCAAGAGACCCAGTACTTC	CASSFLSGTQETQYF
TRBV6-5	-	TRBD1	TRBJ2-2	TGTGCCAGCAGGCTGACAGGGTCGGCCGGGGAGCTGTTTTTT	CASRLTGSAGELFF